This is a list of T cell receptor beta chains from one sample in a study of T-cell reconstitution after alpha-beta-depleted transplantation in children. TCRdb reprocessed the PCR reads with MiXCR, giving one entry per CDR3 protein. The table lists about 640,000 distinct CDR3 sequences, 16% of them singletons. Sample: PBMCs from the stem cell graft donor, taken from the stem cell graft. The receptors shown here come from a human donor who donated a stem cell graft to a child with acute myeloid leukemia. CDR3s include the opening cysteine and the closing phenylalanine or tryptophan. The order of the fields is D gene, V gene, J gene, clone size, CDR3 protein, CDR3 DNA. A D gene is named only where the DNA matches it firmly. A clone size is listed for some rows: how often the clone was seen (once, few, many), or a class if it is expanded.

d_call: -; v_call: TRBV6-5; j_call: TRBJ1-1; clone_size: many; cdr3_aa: CASSYSIDASGGTEAFF; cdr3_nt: TGTGCCAGCAGTTACTCGATTGACGCGTCGGGGGGGACTGAAGCTTTCTTT
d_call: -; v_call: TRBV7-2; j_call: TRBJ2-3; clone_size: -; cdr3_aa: CASSLRQGGTTDTQYF; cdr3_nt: TGTGCCAGCAGCCTCCGACAGGGAGGGACCACAGATACGCAGTATTTT
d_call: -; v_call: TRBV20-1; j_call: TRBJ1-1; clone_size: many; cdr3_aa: CSALDSITEAFF; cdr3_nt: TGCAGTGCTCTTGACAGTATCACTGAAGCTTTCTTT
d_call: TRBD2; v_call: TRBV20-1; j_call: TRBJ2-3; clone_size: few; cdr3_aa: CSARVSGGASTDTQYF; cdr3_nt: TGCAGTGCTAGAGTTAGCGGGGGGGCCAGCACAGATACGCAGTATTTT
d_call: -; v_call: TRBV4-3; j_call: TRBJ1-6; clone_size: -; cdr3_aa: CASSRQLFYNSPLHF; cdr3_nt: TGCGCCAGCAGCCGACAGCTATTCTATAATTCACCCCTCCACTTT
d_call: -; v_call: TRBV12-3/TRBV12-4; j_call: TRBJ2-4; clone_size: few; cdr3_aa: CASSSDWLVLAKNIQYF; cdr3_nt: TGTGCCAGCAGTTCAGATTGGCTAGTTTTAGCCAAAAACATTCAGTACTTC
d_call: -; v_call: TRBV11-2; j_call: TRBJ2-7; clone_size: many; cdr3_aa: CASSINRVSYEQYF; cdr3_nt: TGTGCCAGCAGCATCAACAGGGTCTCCTACGAGCAGTACTTC
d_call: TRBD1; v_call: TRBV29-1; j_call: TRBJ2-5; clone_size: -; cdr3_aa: CSVEGTGIQETQYF; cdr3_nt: TGCAGCGTTGAAGGGACAGGGATTCAAGAGACCCAGTACTTC
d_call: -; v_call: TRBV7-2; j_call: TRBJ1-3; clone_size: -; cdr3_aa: CASSPVEGNTIYF; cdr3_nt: TGTGCCAGCAGCCCGGTGGAGGGAAACACCATATATTTT
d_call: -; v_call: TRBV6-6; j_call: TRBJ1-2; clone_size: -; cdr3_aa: CASRDPGGGYTF; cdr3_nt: TGTGCCAGCAGGGATCCCGGGGGTGGCTACACCTTC
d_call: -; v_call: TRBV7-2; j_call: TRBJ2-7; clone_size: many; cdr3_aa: CASSLEAGLPYEQYF; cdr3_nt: TGTGCCAGCAGCTTAGAGGCGGGGCTACCCTACGAGCAGTACTTC
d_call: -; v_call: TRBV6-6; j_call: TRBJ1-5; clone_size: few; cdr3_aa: CASITGGNQPQHF; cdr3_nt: TGTGCCAGCATTACGGGAGGAAATCAGCCCCAGCATTTT
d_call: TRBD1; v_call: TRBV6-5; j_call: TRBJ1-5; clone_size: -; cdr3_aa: CASSYSGQGDYSNQPQHF; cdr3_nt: TGTGCCAGCAGTTACTCGGGACAGGGAGATTATAGCAATCAGCCCCAGCATTTT
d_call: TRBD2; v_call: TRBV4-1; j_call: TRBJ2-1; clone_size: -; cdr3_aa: CASSLIAGTPNEQFF; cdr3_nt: TGCGCCAGCAGCCTTATAGCGGGAACCCCCAATGAGCAGTTCTTC
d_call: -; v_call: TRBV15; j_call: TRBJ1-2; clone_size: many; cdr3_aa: CATSRGGQLNYGYTF; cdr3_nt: TGTGCCACCAGCAGGGGAGGACAGCTTAACTATGGCTACACCTTC
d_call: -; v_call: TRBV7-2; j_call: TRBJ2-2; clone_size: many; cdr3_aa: CASSLVRTENTGELFF; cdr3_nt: TGTGCCAGCAGCTTAGTGCGAACAGAGAACACCGGGGAGCTGTTTTTT
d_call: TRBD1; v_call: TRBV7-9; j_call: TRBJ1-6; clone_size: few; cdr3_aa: CASSSGTAYNSPLHF; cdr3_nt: TGTGCCAGCAGCTCCGGGACAGCCTATAATTCACCCCTCCACTTT
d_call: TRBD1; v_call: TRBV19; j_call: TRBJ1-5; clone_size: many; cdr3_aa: CATSDWGQGWVGNQPQHF; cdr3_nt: TGTGCCACTTCAGATTGGGGACAGGGGTGGGTAGGCAATCAGCCCCAGCATTTT
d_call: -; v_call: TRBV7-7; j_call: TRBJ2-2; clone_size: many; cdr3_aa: CASSSGTVNTGELFF; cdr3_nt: TGTGCCAGCAGCTCTGGGACGGTTAACACCGGGGAGCTGTTTTTT
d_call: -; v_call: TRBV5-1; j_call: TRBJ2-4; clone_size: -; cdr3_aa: CASSLEGTTDIQYF; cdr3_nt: TGCGCCAGCAGCTTGGAGGGGACAACGGACATTCAGTACTTC
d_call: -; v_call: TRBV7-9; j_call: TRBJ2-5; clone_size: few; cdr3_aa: CASSLTKGQETQYF; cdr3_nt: TGTGCCAGCAGCCTTACAAAGGGGCAAGAGACCCAGTACTTC
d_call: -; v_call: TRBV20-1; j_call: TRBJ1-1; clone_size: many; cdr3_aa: CSARPDPEAFF; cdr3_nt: TGCAGTGCTAGACCGGATCCTGAAGCTTTCTTT
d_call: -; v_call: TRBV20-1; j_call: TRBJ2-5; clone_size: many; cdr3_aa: CSGGVGGIQETQYF; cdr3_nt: TGCAGTGGGGGGGTAGGCGGGATTCAAGAGACCCAGTACTTC
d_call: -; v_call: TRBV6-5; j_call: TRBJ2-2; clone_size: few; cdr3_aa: CASSDPLYTGELFF; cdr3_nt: TGTGCCAGCAGTGACCCGTTATACACCGGGGAGCTGTTTTTT
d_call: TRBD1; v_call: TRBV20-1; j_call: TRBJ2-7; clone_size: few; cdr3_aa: CSALRDSPYEQYF; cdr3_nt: TGCAGTGCTCTCCGGGACAGCCCCTACGAGCAGTACTTC
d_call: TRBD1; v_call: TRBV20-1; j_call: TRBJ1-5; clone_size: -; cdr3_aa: CSAARGTADYSNQPQHF; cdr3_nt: TGCAGTGCTGCGAGGGGGACAGCCGACTATAGCAATCAGCCCCAGCATTTT
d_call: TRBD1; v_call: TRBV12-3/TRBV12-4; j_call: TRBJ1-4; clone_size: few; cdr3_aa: CASSRGQGKRKLFF; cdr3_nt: TGTGCCAGCAGCCGGGGACAGGGGAAACGAAAACTGTTTTTT
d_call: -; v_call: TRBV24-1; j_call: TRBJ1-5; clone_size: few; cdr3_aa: CATSDGRQPQHF; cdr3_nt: TGTGCCACCAGTGACGGTCGGCAGCCCCAGCATTTT
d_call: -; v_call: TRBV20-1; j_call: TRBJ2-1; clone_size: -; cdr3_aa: CSARPPTGGNEQFF; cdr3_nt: TGCAGTGCCCGGCCCCCCACCGGGGGAAATGAGCAGTTCTTC
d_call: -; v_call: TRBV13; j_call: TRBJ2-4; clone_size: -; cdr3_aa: CASSPPSGAKNIQYF; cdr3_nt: TGTGCCAGCAGCCCCCCCAGCGGGGCCAAAAACATTCAGTACTTC
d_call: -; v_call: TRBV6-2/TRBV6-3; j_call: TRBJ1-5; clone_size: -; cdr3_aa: CASSMTLRTDNQPQHF; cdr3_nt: TGTGCCAGCTCGATGACTCTTAGGACGGACAATCAGCCCCAGCATTTT
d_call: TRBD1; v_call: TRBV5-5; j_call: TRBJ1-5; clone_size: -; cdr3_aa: CASSSDRGRGNQPQHF; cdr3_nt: TGTGCCAGCAGCTCGGACAGGGGGCGCGGCAATCAGCCCCAGCATTTT
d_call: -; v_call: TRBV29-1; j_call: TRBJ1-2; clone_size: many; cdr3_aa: CSVPGRRGYTF; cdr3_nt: TGCAGCGTTCCGGGACGACGGGGCTACACCTTC
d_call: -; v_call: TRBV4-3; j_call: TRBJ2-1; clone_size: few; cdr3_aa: CASSQDKWNEQFF; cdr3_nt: TGCGCCAGCAGCCAAGACAAGTGGAATGAGCAGTTCTTC
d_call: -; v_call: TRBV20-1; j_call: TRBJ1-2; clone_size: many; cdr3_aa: CSVGRPNYGYTF; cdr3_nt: TGCAGTGTTGGACGGCCTAACTATGGCTACACCTTC
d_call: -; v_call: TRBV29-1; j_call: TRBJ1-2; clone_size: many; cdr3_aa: CSVGGDGANYGYTF; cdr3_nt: TGCAGCGTTGGGGGGGACGGAGCTAACTATGGCTACACCTTC
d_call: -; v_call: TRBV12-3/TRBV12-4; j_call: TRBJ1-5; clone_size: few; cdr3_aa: CASTKAGSLNQPQHF; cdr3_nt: TGTGCCAGCACCAAGGCAGGGAGTCTAAATCAGCCCCAGCATTTT
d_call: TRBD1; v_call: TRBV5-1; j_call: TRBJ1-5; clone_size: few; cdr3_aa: CASSWTGSDQPQHF; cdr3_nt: TGCGCCAGCAGCTGGACAGGGAGCGATCAGCCCCAGCATTTT
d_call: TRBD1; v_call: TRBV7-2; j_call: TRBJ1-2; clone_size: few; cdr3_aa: CASSLALARRDRGYGYTF; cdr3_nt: TGTGCCAGCAGCTTAGCCCTAGCTCGCCGGGACAGGGGCTATGGCTACACCTTC
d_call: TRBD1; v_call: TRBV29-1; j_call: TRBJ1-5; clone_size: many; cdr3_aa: CSVVTGSGNQPQHF; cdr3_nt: TGCAGCGTTGTGACAGGGAGCGGCAATCAGCCCCAGCATTTT
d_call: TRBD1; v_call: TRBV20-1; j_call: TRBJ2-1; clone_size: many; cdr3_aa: CSASDRVYYNEQFF; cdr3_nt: TGCAGTGCTAGTGACAGGGTGTACTACAATGAGCAGTTCTTC
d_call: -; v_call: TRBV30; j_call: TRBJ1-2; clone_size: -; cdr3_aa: CAWNRDFNYGYTF; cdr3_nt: TGTGCCTGGAACAGGGATTTTAACTATGGCTACACCTTC
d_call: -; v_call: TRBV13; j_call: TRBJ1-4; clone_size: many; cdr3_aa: CASSLGGRSEEKLFF; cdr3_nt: TGTGCCAGCAGCTTAGGTGGGCGATCGGAAGAAAAACTGTTTTTT
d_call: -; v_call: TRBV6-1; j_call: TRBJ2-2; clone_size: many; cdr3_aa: CASSWTEETGELFF; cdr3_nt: TGTGCCAGCTCTTGGACGGAGGAGACCGGGGAGCTGTTTTTT
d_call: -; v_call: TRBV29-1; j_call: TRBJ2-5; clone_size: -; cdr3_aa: CSAEGQYF; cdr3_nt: TGCAGCGCTGAGGGCCAGTACTTC
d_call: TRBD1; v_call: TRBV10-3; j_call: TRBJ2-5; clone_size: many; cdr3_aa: CAISSSETGGETQYF; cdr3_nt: TGTGCCATCAGTTCGTCGGAGACAGGGGGAGAGACCCAGTACTTC
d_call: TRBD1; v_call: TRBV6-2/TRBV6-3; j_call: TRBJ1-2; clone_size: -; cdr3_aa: CASRHRTGVYGYTF; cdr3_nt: TGTGCCAGCAGACATAGGACAGGAGTCTATGGCTACACCTTC
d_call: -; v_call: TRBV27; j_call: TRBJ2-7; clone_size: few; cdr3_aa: CASATPGSQGLIWEQYF; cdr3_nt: TGTGCCAGCGCGACCCCGGGATCTCAAGGGCTCATTTGGGAGCAGTACTTC
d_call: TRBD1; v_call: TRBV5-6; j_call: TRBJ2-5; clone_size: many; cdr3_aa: CASSTRDRETQYF; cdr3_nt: TGTGCCAGCAGCACCCGGGACAGGGAGACCCAGTACTTC
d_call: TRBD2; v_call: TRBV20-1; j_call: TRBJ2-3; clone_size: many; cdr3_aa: CSAPRGERGLARDTQYF; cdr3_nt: TGCAGTGCCCCCCGGGGGGAGCGGGGCCTTGCCAGAGATACGCAGTATTTT
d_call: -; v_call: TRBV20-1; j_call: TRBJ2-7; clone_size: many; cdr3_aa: CSARSQGSGPLYEQYF; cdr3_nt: TGCAGTGCTAGATCCCAGGGGAGCGGGCCTCTCTACGAGCAGTACTTC